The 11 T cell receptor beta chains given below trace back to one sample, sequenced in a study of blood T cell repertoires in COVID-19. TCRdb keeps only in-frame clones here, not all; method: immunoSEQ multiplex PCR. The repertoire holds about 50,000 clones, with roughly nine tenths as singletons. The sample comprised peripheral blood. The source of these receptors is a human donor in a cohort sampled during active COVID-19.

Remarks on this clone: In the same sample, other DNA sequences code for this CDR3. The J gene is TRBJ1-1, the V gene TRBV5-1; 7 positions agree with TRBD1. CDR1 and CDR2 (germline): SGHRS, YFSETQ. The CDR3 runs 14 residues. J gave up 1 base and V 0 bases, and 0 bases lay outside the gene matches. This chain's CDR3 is CASSLDRGNTEAFF. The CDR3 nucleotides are TGCGCCAGCAGCTTGGACAGGGGGAACACTGAAGCTTTCTTT.

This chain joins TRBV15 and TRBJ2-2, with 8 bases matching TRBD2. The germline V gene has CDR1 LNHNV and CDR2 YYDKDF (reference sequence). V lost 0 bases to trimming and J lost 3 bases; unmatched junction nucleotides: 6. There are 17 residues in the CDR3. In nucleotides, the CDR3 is TGTGCCACCAGCAGAGATCTGGGCGGGGGGTACACCGGGGAGCTGTTTTTT. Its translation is CATSRDLGGGYTGELFF.

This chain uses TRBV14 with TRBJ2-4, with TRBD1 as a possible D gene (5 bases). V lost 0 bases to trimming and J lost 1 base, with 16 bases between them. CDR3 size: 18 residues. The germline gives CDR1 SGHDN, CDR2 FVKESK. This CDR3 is CASSQETQALGAKNIQYF. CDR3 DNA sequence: TGTGCCAGCAGCCAAGAGACACAGGCGTTAGGGGCCAAAAACATTCAGTACTTC.

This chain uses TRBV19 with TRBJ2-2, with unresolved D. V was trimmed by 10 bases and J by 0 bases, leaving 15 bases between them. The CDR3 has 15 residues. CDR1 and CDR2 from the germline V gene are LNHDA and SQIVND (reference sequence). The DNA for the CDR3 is TGTGCCACCAGAGGTCCACCTACGAACACCGGGGAGCTGTTTTTT. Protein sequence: CATRGPPTNTGELFF.

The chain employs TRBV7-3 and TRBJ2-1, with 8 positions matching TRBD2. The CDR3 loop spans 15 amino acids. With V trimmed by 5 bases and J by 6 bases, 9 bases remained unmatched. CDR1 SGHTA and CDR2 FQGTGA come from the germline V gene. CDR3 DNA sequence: TGTGCCAGCAGCCGGGGACTAGGGGTCGGCAATGAGCAGTTCTTC. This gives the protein CASSRGLGVGNEQFF.

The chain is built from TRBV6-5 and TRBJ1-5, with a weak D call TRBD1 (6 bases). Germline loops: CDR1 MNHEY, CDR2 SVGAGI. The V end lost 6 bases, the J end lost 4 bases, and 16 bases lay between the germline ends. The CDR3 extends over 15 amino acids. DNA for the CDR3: TGTGCCAGCAGAGGGGGGGGCACGGGGAATCAGCCCCAGCATTTT. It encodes CASRGGGTGNQPQHF.

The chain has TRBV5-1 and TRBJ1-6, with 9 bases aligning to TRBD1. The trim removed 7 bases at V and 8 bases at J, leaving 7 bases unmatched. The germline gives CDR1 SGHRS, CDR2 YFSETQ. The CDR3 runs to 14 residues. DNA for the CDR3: TGCGCCAGCGGCCGGGACAGGGTTGATTCACCCCTCCACTTT. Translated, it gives CASGRDRVDSPLHF. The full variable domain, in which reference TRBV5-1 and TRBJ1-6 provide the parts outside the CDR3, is KAGVTQTPRYLIKTRGQQVTLSCSPISGHRSVSWYQQTPGQGLQFLFEYFSETQRNKGNFPGRFSGRQFSNSRSEMNVSTLELGDSALYLCASGRDRVDSPLHFGNGTRLTVT.

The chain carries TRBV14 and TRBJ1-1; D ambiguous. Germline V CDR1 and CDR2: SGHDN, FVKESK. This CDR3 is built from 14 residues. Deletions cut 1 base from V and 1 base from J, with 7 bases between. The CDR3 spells CASSQVGPNTEAFF. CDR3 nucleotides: TGTGCCAGCAGCCAAGTTGGGCCGAACACTGAAGCTTTCTTT.

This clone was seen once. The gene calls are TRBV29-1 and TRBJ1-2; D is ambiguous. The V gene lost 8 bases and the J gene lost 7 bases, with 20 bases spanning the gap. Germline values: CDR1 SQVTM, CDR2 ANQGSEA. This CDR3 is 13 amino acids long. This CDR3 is CSTQDLSSSGYTF. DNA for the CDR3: TGCAGCACCCAGGATTTAAGTTCTTCTGGCTACACCTTC. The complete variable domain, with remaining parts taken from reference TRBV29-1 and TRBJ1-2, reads SAVISQKPSRDICQRGTSLTIQCQVDSQVTMMFWYRQQPGQSLTLIATANQGSEATYESGFVIDKFPISRPNLTFSTLTVSNMSPEDSSIYLCSTQDLSSSGYTFGSGTRLTVV.

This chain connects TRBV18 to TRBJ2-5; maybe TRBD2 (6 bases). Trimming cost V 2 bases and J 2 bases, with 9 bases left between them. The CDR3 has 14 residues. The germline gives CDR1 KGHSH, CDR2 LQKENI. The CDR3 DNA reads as TGTGCCAGCTCACCAAGGCGGGAACAAGAGACCCAGTACTTC. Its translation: CASSPRREQETQYF. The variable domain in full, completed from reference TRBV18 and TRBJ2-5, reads NAGVMQNPRHLVRRRGQEARLRCSPMKGHSHVYWYRQLPEEGLKFMVYLQKENIIDESGMPKERFSAEFPKEGPSILRIQQVVRGDSAAYFCASSPRREQETQYFGPGTRLLVL.

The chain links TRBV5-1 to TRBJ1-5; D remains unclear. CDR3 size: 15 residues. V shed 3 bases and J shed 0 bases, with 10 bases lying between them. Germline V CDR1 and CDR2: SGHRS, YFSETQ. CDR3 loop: CASSWGVGSNQPQHF. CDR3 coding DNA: TGCGCCAGCAGCTGGGGAGTAGGTAGCAATCAGCCCCAGCATTTT. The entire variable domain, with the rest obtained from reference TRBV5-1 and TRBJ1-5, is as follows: KAGVTQTPRYLIKTRGQQVTLSCSPISGHRSVSWYQQTPGQGLQFLFEYFSETQRNKGNFPGRFSGRQFSNSRSEMNVSTLELGDSALYLCASSWGVGSNQPQHFGDGTRLSIL.